This record looks at one T cell receptor beta chain sequence and its context. This clonotype has ten or more counts. Its antigen has not been determined. No clone much larger than this one lies a single base away; base qualities are absent. This entry belongs to a study of neurological immune-mediated disorders (dated by TCRdb to between 2018 and 2021). A note on the overall study: Peripheral blood TCR-beta repertoires from patients with HTLV-I-associated myelopathy (HAM/TSP), patients with multiple sclerosis, and healthy controls were compared in the study using UMI-based sequencing. The roughly 110 TCR-beta libraries covered PBMC samples along with longitudinal samples, technical triplicates, and paired sorted CD4+ and CD8+ T-cell subsets. The cohort comprised roughly 70 subjects: roughly 15 HAM/TSP patients, roughly 34 multiple sclerosis patients and about 20 healthy controls. General findings and caveats noted by the study authors: Expanded clones from different subjects shared no identical CDR3 amino acid sequences, which suggests that TCR-beta repertoires were private in all groups. TCR clonal expansion was greatest in HAM/TSP patients and smallest in MS patients, who ranked below even healthy controls.

cDNA was synthesized by template-switch 5'RACE using a primer with a 10-nucleotide random unique molecular identifier that tagged each TCR transcript. Every sequencing run covered 15-18 subjects and yielded more than 180 million TCR-beta sequences. The RNeasy kit was used to extract total RNA. TCR-beta VDJ regions were amplified with primers for the TCR constant region and the 5'RACE anchor, using the KAPA Real-time Library Amplification kit. A first PCR added sample indexes and Illumina adaptors, and a second PCR then raised library yield. After purification with Ampure beads, the TCR product of roughly 650 bp was size-selected on a 2% E-gel SizeSelection system. Before pooling, library quality was assessed on a Bioanalyzer, concentration was determined with Qubit, and library quantification was performed with the Kapa Library Quantification kit. Paired-end 2 x 150 bp sequencing of the libraries was performed on an Illumina HiSeq 2500. To increase sequence diversity, about 23-32% phiX was spiked into each library pool. On the authors' methods: Quality-filtered reads were processed with the UMI-based MiGEC pipeline, and over 80% of raw TCR sequences were removed by the MiGEC pipeline during error correction. IMGT germline references were used for aligning VDJ genes, and each clonotype was defined as a unique CDR3 amino acid sequence together with its V-J genes. Clonal expansion, Shannon diversity, and CDR3 relatedness (CalcPairwiseDistances, ClusterSamples) were evaluated with VDJtools, and phylogenetic trees were built with CLCbio workbench. A clone was classed as expanded if it had 8 or more unique UMIs, a cutoff based on coefficient-of-variation modelling across technical triplicates. TCRdb reran the public reads through fastp at Q25 and MiXCR, keeping productive beta chains. Merged by CDR3 protein, the rows form single entries marked with the most common genes and DNA. The V and J calls, along with clone size, are taken from TCRdb and not from the paper's own processing. The sample table lists more than 40,000 distinct CDR3 sequences, 14% of them with a count of one. The ten largest clones capture approximately 3.5% of the sample.

For the sorted-subset TCR libraries, the starting material was 750,000 to 1,000,000 sorted CD4+ or CD8+ T cells. Peripheral blood was subjected to Ficoll-Hypaque density gradient centrifugation to isolate PBMCs, which were then cryopreserved in liquid nitrogen. The study also sequenced paired sorted CD4+ and CD8+ subsets from healthy controls, HAM/TSP patients and MS patients. Sequences SQVTM (CDR1) and ANQGSEA (CDR2) are obtained from the germline V gene. The CDR3 spans 11 residues, from the cysteine through the phenylalanine. Only the CDR3 region is kept as DNA, spanning 33 bases read in frame from base 1. The V end loses 4 bases and the J end loses 7 bases, and a stretch of 11 bases separates them.

This receptor was identified in a woman aged 60-75 years with HTLV-1-associated myelopathy (HAM/TSP). The V gene is TRBV29-1 and the J gene is TRBJ2-7; TRBD1 is a possible D gene, resting on 6 matching bases. The sequenced sample was CD4+ T cells from blood. This receptor has the CDR3 CSVAGVREQYF. The DNA reads as follows: TGCAGCGTTGCAGGGGTGCGGGAGCAGTACTTC.